The 18 T cell receptor beta chains below were found in one sample sequenced in a study of cytomegalovirus exposure and HLA in healthy donors. This table comes from immunoSEQ multiplex PCR, and its TCRdb copy is limited to in-frame clones, with some not included. The sample carries roughly 120,000 clones, roughly nine tenths recorded once. The sequenced sample was PBMCs. These receptors were collected from a woman in her late teens or twenties in good health and CMV-seronegative.

The CDR3 nucleotides are TGTGCCAGCAGCTATACAGATTCCTACGAGCAGTACTTC. Protein sequence: CASSYTDSYEQYF. The chain uses TRBV7-9 and TRBJ2-7; D is undetermined. The V and J ends lost 4 bases and 1 base respectively, with 8 bases between them. Germline V CDR1 and CDR2: SEHNR, FQNEAQ (reference sequence). The CDR3 length is 13 residues.

The V gene is TRBV19, the J gene TRBJ1-5; unclear D gene. The germline V and J ends were trimmed by 4 bases and 3 bases, with 10 bases remaining between them. The length of the CDR3 is 14 residues. CDR1 LNHDA and CDR2 SQIVND come from the germline V gene (reference sequence). CDR3 DNA: TGTGCCAGTAGTAGGCGGCAGCCCAATCAGCCCCAGCATTTT. It yields the protein CASSRRQPNQPQHF.

This chain connects TRBV7-2 to TRBJ2-3; D may be TRBD1 (6 bases). This CDR3 region has 16 residues. The germline V gene has CDR1 SGHTA and CDR2 FQGNSA. V was pared by 3 bases and J by 5 bases, with 18 bases between. CDR3 sequence (DNA): TGTGCCAGCAGCTTGACTTCAGGGGCAGGGAGAGATACGCAGTATTTT. Its translation is CASSLTSGAGRDTQYF.

V gene TRBV28 combines with J gene TRBJ2-1; TRBD2 agrees at 7 bases. Looked up from germline, CDR1 is MDHEN and CDR2 is SYDVKM. CDR3 length: 14 residues. Losses at the gene ends were 2 bases for V and 2 bases for J; bases not matched to a gene: 0. The CDR3 spells CASSLSGAYNEQFF. The DNA of the CDR3 is TGTGCCAGCAGTTTAAGCGGGGCCTACAATGAGCAGTTCTTC. The variable domain in full, completed from reference TRBV28 and TRBJ2-1, reads DVKVTQSSRYLVKRTGEKVFLECVQDMDHENMFWYRQDPGLGLRLIYFSYDVKMKEKGDIPEGYSVSREKKERFSLILESASTNQTSMYLCASSLSGAYNEQFFGPGTRLTVL.

J is TRBJ2-7 and V is TRBV7-2, with D maybe TRBD1 (7 bases). V shed 1 base and J shed 4 bases, with 14 bases lying between them. The CDR3 runs to 15 residues. The germline CDR1 and CDR2 sequences are SGHTA and FQGNSA. CDR3 protein: CASSLDRGTVYEQYF. Written as DNA, the CDR3 is TGTGCCAGCAGCTTAGACCGCGGGACAGTGTACGAGCAGTACTTC.

This chain uses TRBV9 with TRBJ1-5; D possibly corresponds to TRBD1 (5 bases). Trimming pared 4 bases from V and 4 bases from J, leaving 12 bases between. Germline loops: CDR1 SGDLS, CDR2 YYNGEE. This CDR3 has 14 amino acids. CDR3 DNA sequence: TGTGCCAGCAGCTTAGGGGAGGGGAATCAGCCCCAGCATTTT. Its translation is CASSLGEGNQPQHF.

The chain carries TRBV9 and TRBJ2-3, with a weak D call TRBD1 (5 bases). The CDR3 spans 13 residues. V dropped 0 bases and J dropped 7 bases, with 9 bases sitting between them. Germline V gives CDR1 SGDLS, CDR2 YYNGEE. The CDR3 DNA reads as TGTGCCAGCAGCGTAGCGACAGCAAATACGCAGTATTTT. Protein sequence: CASSVATANTQYF.

Only a few counts were recorded for this clone. This sequence joins TRBV4-1 and TRBJ2-7; 7 bases fit TRBD2. Germline V gives CDR1 MGHRA, CDR2 YSYEKL. V lost 1 base and J lost 0; bases outside the gene matches: 6. The CDR3 runs to 16 residues. This CDR3 reads CASSQGNGGSSYEQYF. CDR3 DNA sequence: TGCGCCAGCAGCCAAGGGAACGGGGGGAGCTCCTACGAGCAGTACTTC.

The chain links TRBV28 to TRBJ2-1, with 13 bases fitting TRBD2. There are 16 residues in the CDR3. Germline V gene sequence: CDR1 MDHEN, CDR2 SYDVKM. Germline trimming cut 5 bases from V and 3 bases from J; bases unmatched to any gene: 4. The CDR3 loop is CASSPGLAGDYNEQFF. CDR3 bases: TGTGCCAGCAGTCCCGGACTAGCGGGAGACTACAATGAGCAGTTCTTC.

The V and J genes are TRBV13 and TRBJ1-2; tentative D call: TRBD1 (5 bases). The germline gives CDR1 PRHDT, CDR2 FYEKMQ (reference sequence). Trimming pared 6 bases from V and 4 bases from J, leaving 12 bases between. This CDR3 is 13 amino acids long. The DNA for the CDR3 is TGTGCCAGCAGTAGAGACAGCTTCTATGGCTACACCTTC. Its translation: CASSRDSFYGYTF.

On this clone: The junction differs from germline at one of its ends, possibly a read error. The rearrangement uses TRBV7-7 and TRBJ2-5; D perhaps matches TRBD2 (5 bases). CDR3 size: 13 residues. Germline CDR1 is SSHAT and CDR2 is FNYEAQ (reference sequence). The chain's CDR3 is CASSLSGGETQYF. DNA for the CDR3: TGTGCTAGCAGCTTAAGTGGAGGAGAGACCCAGTACTTC.

This chain uses TRBV11-2 with TRBJ1-1; D is undetermined. Trimming stripped 2 bases from V and 0 bases from J, with 7 bases between. In germline, CDR1 is SGHAT, CDR2 FQNNGV. The CDR3 consists of 14 residues. The CDR3 coding sequence is TGTGCCAGCAGCTTAAGTCTATTGAACACTGAAGCTTTCTTT. This translates into CASSLSLLNTEAFF. The full variable domain, with the rest looked up from reference TRBV11-2 and TRBJ1-1, is EAGVAQSPRYKIIEKRQSVAFWCNPISGHATLYWYQQILGQGPKLLIQFQNNGVVDDSQLPKDRFSAERLKGVDSTLKIQPAKLEDSAVYLCASSLSLLNTEAFFGQGTRLTVV.

J is TRBJ1-1 and V is TRBV19; a weak D match, TRBD1 (6 bases). The CDR3 is 15 residues long. CDR1 and CDR2 from the germline V gene are LNHDA and SQIVND (reference sequence). The ends were cut back, 7 bases at V and 3 bases at J, with 18 bases in the middle. The DNA of the CDR3 is TGTGCCAGTAATCTGGGGCAGGGGACGGACACTGAAGCTTTCTTT. It is translated as CASNLGQGTDTEAFF.

This clone was detected ten times or more. The chain recombines TRBV4-2 with TRBJ2-3, with TRBD2 matching 15 bases. Germline V CDR1 and CDR2: LGHNA, YNFKEQ. This CDR3 region has 16 residues. Trimming removed 1 base from V and 4 bases from J; junction bases left unmatched: 0. This CDR3 reads CASSQGTSGGADTQYF. In DNA, the CDR3 is TGTGCCAGCAGCCAAGGGACTAGCGGGGGGGCAGATACGCAGTATTTT.

This chain uses TRBV7-6 with TRBJ1-5; D unclear. Germline values: CDR1 SGHVS, CDR2 FNYEAQ. The CDR3 spans 17 residues. The V end lost 1 base, the J end lost 1 base, and 14 bases lay between the germline ends. CDR3 bases: TGTGCCAGCAGCTTAGGATCTCCGGGATTGAGCAATCAGCCCCAGCATTTT. It translates to CASSLGSPGLSNQPQHF.

This clone has just one count. The chain uses TRBV28 and TRBJ2-7, with D perhaps TRBD1 (7 bases). The CDR3 consists of 16 residues. V was shortened by 6 bases and J by 1 base, with 19 bases between the two germline ends. Germline-derived CDR1 and CDR2 are MDHEN and SYDVKM. CDR3 sequence (DNA): TGTGCCAGCAGCCCTACCGCAGGGGGGTTATCCTACGAGCAGTACTTC. This gives the protein CASSPTAGGLSYEQYF.

This clone was recorded a few times. The V call is TRBV6-4, the J call TRBJ2-2, with 7 bases identical to TRBD1. V shed 1 base, J shed 2 bases, and the junction held 7 bases outside the gene matches. Germline V CDR1 and CDR2: MRHNA, SNTAGT. The CDR3 has 17 amino acids. CDR3 protein: CASSDLTTGSNTGELFF. The CDR3 bases are TGTGCCAGCAGTGACTTAACGACAGGGTCTAACACCGGGGAGCTGTTTTTT.

The V and J genes are TRBV4-2 and TRBJ1-6; maybe TRBD1 (5 bases). V was shortened by 1 base and J by 5 bases, with 9 bases between the two germline ends. There are 15 residues in the CDR3. Per the germline V gene, CDR1 is LGHNA and CDR2 is YNFKEQ. The CDR3 nucleotides are TGTGCCAGCAGCCAAGTGGGGGGAAATAATTCACCCCTCCACTTT. Its protein is CASSQVGGNNSPLHF.